This T cell receptor (beta chain) stems from a study of blood T cell repertoires in COVID-19. Looking at the study overall: Acute and convalescent COVID-19 samples came from the United States, Italy and Spain.

This clone was found once. This CDR3 is built from 16 residues. V lost 3 bases, J lost 8 bases, and 11 bases stayed unmatched. Per the germline V gene, CDR1 is SGHDT and CDR2 is YYEEEE. Assay: immunoSEQ multiplex PCR; the TCRdb copy retains only in-frame clones and omits some. Here the sample spans 150,000 or so clones, about 89% being singletons. Sequenced: peripheral blood. This rearrangement joins TRBV5-6 to TRBJ1-4; 9 positions match TRBD1. The sequence was collected from a man aged 55 to 69 with COVID-19, enrolled during active disease. CDR3 in DNA: TGTGCCAGCAGCTCCCCCCCGGACAGGGGAAACGAAAAACTGTTTTTT. Its translation is CASSSPPDRGNEKLFF. Complete variable domain (other parts from reference TRBV5-6 and TRBJ1-4): DAGVTQSPTHLIKTRGQQVTLRCSPKSGHDTVSWYQQALGQGPQFIFQYYEEEERQRGNFPDRFSGHQFPNYSSELNVNALLLGDSALYLCASSSPPDRGNEKLFFGSGTQLSVL.